The 2 T cell receptor beta chains below come from one sample, sequenced in a study of blood T cell repertoires in COVID-19. The method was immunoSEQ multiplex PCR; TCRdb's version includes in-frame clones alone and lacks a portion of them. This sample yields about 300,000 clones, of which 85% to 90% are seen a single time; under 3% belongs to the top ten. The specimen was PBMCs or T cells enriched from blood (not recorded which). The receptors were sampled from a woman aged 45 to 65 who had been exposed to COVID-19.

The chain is built from TRBV20-1 and TRBJ1-2; D call uncertain. Germline V CDR1 and CDR2: DFQATT, SNEGSKA (reference sequence). V lost 3 bases and J 4 bases, leaving 9 bases between the germline ends. The CDR3 sequence is 12 residues long. In DNA form, the CDR3 reads TGCAGTGCTAGTCGGGGATCCTATGGCTACACCTTC. Protein product: CSASRGSYGYTF.

The CDR3 region has the DNA TGTGCCAGCAGCATCGGACTAGTTAATGAGCAGTTCTTC. Its translation is CASSIGLVNEQFF. This chain links TRBV7-2 with TRBJ2-1; 7 bases map to TRBD2. Germline values: CDR1 SGHTA, CDR2 FQGNSA. The junction had 5 bases not matched to a gene; V was cut back by 5 bases and J by 7 bases. The CDR3 has 13 amino acids.